This T cell receptor beta chain is from a study of T cell responses to AZD1222 COVID-19 vaccine. Clones were sequenced by immunoSEQ multiplex PCR, and TCRdb holds only the in-frame ones, with some missing. The table has about 94,000 clones, 85% seen once. V was trimmed by 0 bases and J by 5 bases, leaving 10 bases between them. This CDR3 has 14 amino acids. CDR1 and CDR2 (germline): LGHNA, YSLEER. This specimen consisted of peripheral blood, obtained 28 days after the second AZD1222 dose. This sequence was found in an adult who received the AZD1222 COVID-19 vaccine. The genes are TRBV4-3 and TRBJ2-5; D is uncertain. In nucleotides, the CDR3 is TGCGCCAGCAGCCAAGAATCCGTCTGGGAGACCCAGTACTTC. Protein: CASSQESVWETQYF.